Each of the 18 T cell receptor beta chains below was sequenced from the same sample in a study of blood T cell dynamics during melanoma immunotherapy. TCRdb keeps only in-frame clones here, not all; method: immunoSEQ multiplex PCR. This table has 13,000 or so clones, roughly 90% appearing once. Described time point: week 3, after first cycle of checkpoint inhibitor. The specimen comprised blood, sampled from a patient treated with checkpoint blockade. The receptors shown here come from a human donor with melanoma.

The chain joins TRBV7-6 to TRBJ2-3; D remains unclear. The germline gives CDR1 SGHVS, CDR2 FNYEAQ. V shed 6 bases and J shed 2 bases, with 9 bases lying between them. This CDR3 has 13 amino acids. The CDR3 loop reads CASRVSNTDTQYF. CDR3 sequence (DNA): TGTGCCAGCAGAGTGAGCAACACAGATACGCAGTATTTT.

The chain uses TRBV7-9 and TRBJ2-7; no definite D call. V shed 5 bases and J shed 4 bases, with 27 bases lying between them. The CDR3 consists of 18 residues. The germline V gene has CDR1 SEHNR and CDR2 FQNEAQ (reference sequence). The DNA of the CDR3 is TGTGCCAGCAGCCGCAATTTCGCTTTCCGATCCCTCGCTTACGAGCAGTACTTC. This gives the protein CASSRNFAFRSLAYEQYF.

The CDR3 loop reads CASSPGQGIEGPYEQYF. The CDR3 coding sequence is TGTGCCAGCTCACCGGGACAGGGGATTGAGGGGCCCTACGAGCAGTACTTC. The V and J genes are TRBV19 and TRBJ2-7; 10 nucleotides align to TRBD1. The CDR3 extends over 17 amino acids. Germline lookup yields CDR1 LNHDA and CDR2 SQIVND (reference sequence). V gave up 9 bases and J gave up 2 bases; unmatched junction bases: 16.

This rearrangement joins TRBV4-2 to TRBJ2-2; the D is unclear. The germline V gene encodes CDR1 LGHNA and CDR2 YNFKEQ. The CDR3 has 14 residues. V lost 2 bases and J lost 7, with 11 bases in between. The DNA of the CDR3 is TGTGCCAGCAGCCAACTAGGACCGAGCGGGGAGCTGTTTTTT. Residues: CASSQLGPSGELFF.

The V gene is TRBV10-3, the J gene TRBJ2-4; 8 nucleotides agree with TRBD1. From germline, CDR1 is ENHRY and CDR2 SYGVKD. This CDR3 comprises 16 residues. V trimming: 3 bases; J trimming: 4 bases; junction bases outside the gene matches: 8. CDR3 sequence: CAISDPNRDRKNIQYF. DNA for the CDR3: TGTGCCATCAGTGATCCTAACCGGGACAGGAAAAACATTCAGTACTTC.

The V and J genes are TRBV5-4 and TRBJ2-3, with D unresolved. Between the trimmed V and J ends, which lost 3 bases and 0 bases, there was a span of 11 bases. The germline V gene encodes CDR1 SGHNT and CDR2 YYREEE (reference sequence). The CDR3 covers 15 residues. The DNA of the CDR3 is TGTGCCAGCAGCTCTGACATGATTAGCACAGATACGCAGTATTTT. Protein sequence: CASSSDMISTDTQYF. The full variable domain, rest sourced from reference TRBV5-4 and TRBJ2-3, is ETGVTQSPTHLIKTRGQQVTLRCSSQSGHNTVSWYQQALGQGPQFIFQYYREEENGRGNFPPRFSGLQFPNYSSELNVNALELDDSALYLCASSSDMISTDTQYFGPGTRLTVL.

The rearrangement joins TRBV18 to TRBJ2-7; D remains ambiguous. The germline V gene has CDR1 KGHSH and CDR2 LQKENI. V shed 8 bases and J shed 3 bases, with 5 bases lying between them. The CDR3 is 10 residues long. The CDR3 DNA is TGTGCCAGCGGAGACTACGAGCAGTACTTC. This encodes CASGDYEQYF.

The chain uses TRBV25-1 and TRBJ2-7; TRBD1 agrees at 8 bases. The CDR3 spans 15 residues. Germline loops: CDR1 MGHDK, CDR2 SYGVNS. The V and J ends lost 0 bases and 2 bases, in that order; junction bases with no gene match: 3. In DNA form, the CDR3 reads TGTGCCAGCAGTGAATATGGGACAGGTACCTACGAGCAGTACTTC. Protein product: CASSEYGTGTYEQYF.

The rearrangement joins TRBV6-5 to TRBJ1-1, with D possibly TRBD1 on 5 matching bases. V shed 8 bases and J shed 3 bases, with 13 bases lying between them. The CDR3 has 13 residues. The germline gives CDR1 MNHEY, CDR2 SVGAGI. CDR3 bases: TGTGCCAGCGATTCTCAGGGAGACACTGAAGCTTTCTTT. Encoded protein: CASDSQGDTEAFF.

The chain couples TRBV7-2 to TRBJ2-3; 7 bases fit TRBD2. The CDR3 contains 15 residues. Losses at the gene ends were 5 bases for V and 2 bases for J; bases not matched to a gene: 7. Germline V gene data show CDR1 as SGHTA and CDR2 as FQGNSA. The CDR3 DNA is TGTGCCAGCAGCCTGGGGGGGTTGTACACAGATACGCAGTATTTT. Translation gives CASSLGGLYTDTQYF.

The chain recombines TRBV29-1 with TRBJ2-7; TRBD1 agrees at 9 bases. The germline V gene encodes CDR1 SQVTM and CDR2 ANQGSEA. V dropped 3 bases and J dropped 4; count of bases not matched to a gene: 7. CDR3 size: 14 residues. CDR3 loop: CSVETPGQGYEQYF. CDR3 nucleotides: TGCAGCGTTGAGACTCCGGGACAGGGTTACGAGCAGTACTTC.

The CDR3 protein is CASSQFENGNYGYTF. CDR3 nucleotide sequence: TGTGCCAGCAGCCAATTTGAGAACGGTAACTATGGCTACACCTTC. The chain has TRBV4-2 and TRBJ1-2; D remains unclear. The CDR3 is 15 amino acids. Germline V lookup: CDR1 LGHNA, CDR2 YNFKEQ. Trimming pared 2 bases from V and 1 base from J, leaving 11 bases between.

The genes are TRBV11-2 and TRBJ2-3, with 7 bases matching TRBD2. CDR1 and CDR2 from the germline V gene are SGHAT and FQNNGV. The V gene end was trimmed by 5 bases and the J gene end by 4 bases; junction bases not matched to a gene: 6. CDR3 size: 14 residues. For the CDR3, the DNA is TGTGCCAGCAGCCGTCGACTAGCCTCAGATACGCAGTATTTT. Amino acid sequence: CASSRRLASDTQYF.

V gene TRBV9 combines with J gene TRBJ2-3; D is possibly TRBD2 (6 bases). CDR1 and CDR2 from the germline V gene are SGDLS and YYNGEE. Trimming took 4 bases from V and 4 from J, leaving 16 bases between them. This CDR3 has 15 amino acids. The CDR3 region is CASSPRLVPSDTQYF. The CDR3 region has the DNA TGTGCCAGCAGCCCGCGACTAGTCCCATCAGATACGCAGTATTTT.

The V and J genes are TRBV7-9 and TRBJ2-1; 13 nucleotides agree with TRBD2. The V gene end was trimmed by 4 bases and the J gene end by 9 bases; junction bases not matched to a gene: 9. CDR3 length: 16 amino acids. The V gene's germline CDR1 is SEHNR and CDR2 FQNEAQ (reference sequence). CDR3 loop: CASSYYPGLAGSEQFF. The DNA for the CDR3 is TGTGCCAGCAGCTATTACCCGGGACTAGCGGGGTCTGAGCAGTTCTTC. Looking up the rest from reference TRBV7-9 and TRBJ2-1 gives the full variable domain: DTGVSQNPRHKITKRGQNVTFRCDPISEHNRLYWYRQTLGQGPEFLTYFQNEAQLEKSRLLSDRFSAERPKGSFSTLEIQRTEQGDSAMYLCASSYYPGLAGSEQFFGPGTRLTVL.

This chain links TRBV10-3 with TRBJ2-2; 8 bases are shared with TRBD1. With 4 bases clipped from V and 5 bases from J, the junction kept 6 bases outside the gene matches. In germline, CDR1 is ENHRY, CDR2 SYGVKD. CDR3 length equals 15 residues. CDR3 DNA sequence: TGTGCCATCAGTGGGACAGGGTTTGGGACCGGGGAGCTGTTTTTT. It specifies CAISGTGFGTGELFF.

The chain links TRBV7-2 to TRBJ2-1; 8 bases agree with TRBD2. The CDR3 runs to 17 residues. CDR1 and CDR2 (germline): SGHTA, FQGNSA. Germline trimming cut 5 bases from V and 5 bases from J; bases unmatched to any gene: 14. CDR3 residues: CASSIRPASGGDNEQFF. CDR3 DNA: TGTGCCAGCAGCATCCGCCCCGCCAGCGGGGGAGACAATGAGCAGTTCTTC.

The chain couples TRBV7-7 to TRBJ2-2; 8 bases line up with TRBD1. V shed 5 bases and J 1 base; nucleotides not matched to a gene: 9. Germline CDR1 is SSHAT and CDR2 is FNYEAQ (reference sequence). The CDR3 runs to 17 residues. In nucleotides, the CDR3 is TGTGCCAGCAGCCCGACCGACAGGGGTTGGAACACCGGGGAGCTGTTTTTT. Translation gives CASSPTDRGWNTGELFF.